Listed here are 9 T cell receptor beta chains from one sample, sequenced in a study of T cells in localized non-small cell lung cancer (TCRdb year 2020). Libraries were made using the immunoSEQ multiplex PCR assay. Drawn from immuneACCESS, this table holds only the in-frame rearrangements with V and J called that TCRdb kept. Clones are partly lost; checked studies trace under half to an unresolved V gene and leave the rest unexplained. The sample has some 22,000 clones on record, 70% to 90% of them singletons. Clones ranked in the top ten supply approximately 6.1% of the sample. The material was PBMCs, obtained before any cancer treatment. The origin of the receptors is a man between 35 and 75 years old with stage II lung adenocarcinoma.

The V call is TRBV6-5, the J call TRBJ2-1, with TRBD1 matching over 7 bases. J was trimmed by 2 bases and V by 4 bases; bases with no gene match: 2. The CDR3 sequence is 14 residues long. Germline V gene sequence: CDR1 MNHEY, CDR2 SVGAGI. CDR3 nucleotides: TGTGCCAGCAGTTCGACAGGGCCCTACAATGAGCAGTTCTTC. Amino acid sequence: CASSSTGPYNEQFF.

The chain employs TRBV4-2 and TRBJ2-1; 9 nucleotides match TRBD2. V gave up 0 bases and J gave up 7 bases; unmatched junction bases: 7. The CDR3 runs 16 residues. CDR1 and CDR2 (germline): LGHNA, YNFKEQ. CDR3 in amino acids: CASSQDRGGAQNEQFF. The DNA for the CDR3 is TGTGCCAGCAGCCAAGATCGCGGGGGGGCCCAGAATGAGCAGTTCTTC.

The chain couples TRBV18 to TRBJ1-1, with 9 bases identical to TRBD1. This CDR3 region has 16 residues. The germline gives CDR1 KGHSH, CDR2 LQKENI. J gave up 0 bases and V 5 bases, and 7 bases lay outside the gene matches. CDR3 nucleotides: TGTGCCAGCTCAATATTCGACAGGGGGATGAACACTGAAGCTTTCTTT. It yields the protein CASSIFDRGMNTEAFF. The complete variable domain, with remaining parts taken from reference TRBV18 and TRBJ1-1, reads NAGVMQNPRHLVRRRGQEARLRCSPMKGHSHVYWYRQLPEEGLKFMVYLQKENIIDESGMPKERFSAEFPKEGPSILRIQQVVRGDSAAYFCASSIFDRGMNTEAFFGQGTRLTVV.

This sequence joins TRBV8-2 and TRBJ2-6; no DNA check was done on the table's D call, TRBD1. TRBV8-2 is deemed a pseudogene. The CDR3 is made up of 14 amino acids. The CDR3 here is CGTITQSRANVLTF. The CDR3 DNA reads TGTGGCACAATAACACAAAGTCGGGCCAACGTCCTGACTTTC.

This sequence joins TRBV5-1 and TRBJ1-4; possibly TRBD1 for D (5 bases). Germline loops: CDR1 SGHRS, CDR2 YFSETQ. The CDR3 is made up of 14 amino acids. Trimming stripped 0 bases from V and 7 bases from J, with 10 bases between. CDR3 DNA sequence: TGCGCCAGCAGCTTGGGGGGCACCGTTGAAAAACTGTTTTTT. It encodes CASSLGGTVEKLFF.

The V call is TRBV18, the J call TRBJ2-7; a weak D match, TRBD1 (6 bases). CDR3 size: 14 residues. Germline V CDR1 and CDR2: KGHSH, LQKENI. Between the trimmed V and J ends, which lost 3 bases and 4 bases, there was a span of 13 bases. CDR3 DNA: TGTGCCAGCTCACCTCTACAGGGCGTGTACGAGCAGTACTTC. As protein: CASSPLQGVYEQYF.

The chain uses TRBV4-3 and TRBJ2-3, with 7 positions matching TRBD1. V shed 4 bases and J 3 bases; nucleotides not matched to a gene: 7. The CDR3 has 15 residues. Germline loops: CDR1 LGHNA, CDR2 YSLEER. For the CDR3, the DNA is TGCGCCAGCAGCCTACTCCCGACAGGGACAGATACGCAGTATTTT. Amino acid sequence: CASSLLPTGTDTQYF.

This clone was observed a handful of times. This sequence joins TRBV7-6 and TRBJ1-2, with 7 bases matching TRBD1. With 2 bases clipped from V and 2 bases from J, the junction kept 5 bases outside the gene matches. Germline V gene sequence: CDR1 SGHVS, CDR2 FNYEAQ. The CDR3 has 15 residues. The CDR3 coding sequence is TGTGCCAGCAGCTTAAGGAGGGGGCAGAACTATGGCTACACCTTC. Translation: CASSLRRGQNYGYTF.

The chain combines TRBV7-9 with TRBJ1-2; D perhaps matches TRBD1 (5 bases). V was trimmed by 5 bases and J by 10 bases, leaving 14 bases between them. This CDR3 has 12 amino acids. In germline, CDR1 is SEHNR, CDR2 FQNEAQ (reference sequence). The CDR3 DNA reads as TGTGCCAGCAGCGCCGCACAGGATTACTACACCTTC. Residues: CASSAAQDYYTF.